This is a list of T cell receptor beta chains from one sample in a study of immune aging and cytomegalovirus after organ transplant. These TCRs are of unknown antigen specificity. TCRdb ran MiXCR on the single-cell sequencing reads and lists one entry per CDR3 protein. The sample has tens of thousands of distinct CDR3 sequences; just over 35% are singletons. The specimen comprised CMV peptide-activated CD4+ and CD8+ T cells sorted from blood, sampled at five time points, pooled. The receptors were sampled from a female donor who had a heart transplant and CMV viremia. CDR3s include the opening cysteine and the closing phenylalanine or tryptophan. D genes are given only for firm matches. Some rows have no size entry. The others give once, few or many, or a class for an expanded clone.

D gene	V gene	clone size	J gene	CDR3 protein	CDR3 DNA
TRBD1	TRBV2	few	TRBJ2-5	CASSGQGQGETQYF	TGTGCCAGCAGCGGACAGGGTCAGGGGGAGACCCAGTACTTC
NA	TRBV12-3/TRBV12-4	few	TRBJ2-3	CASSLPGEVDTQYF	TGTGCCAGCAGTTTGCCGGGGGAGGTAGATACGCAGTATTTT
NA	TRBV15	NA	TRBJ2-4	CATSKGEANIQYF	TGTGCCACCAGCAAAGGCGAGGCAAACATTCAGTACTTC
NA	TRBV5-6	few	TRBJ2-7	CASSSGNSYEQYF	TGTGCCAGCAGCTCCGGGAATTCCTACGAGCAGTACTTC
TRBD1	TRBV14	NA	TRBJ2-4	CASSQTGVDIHYF	TGTGCCAGCAGTCAGACAGGGGTTGACATTCATTACTTC
NA	TRBV15	NA	TRBJ1-1	CASSRDMGPWGDAEAFF	TGTGCCTCCAGCAGAGATATGGGCCCTTGGGGTGACGCTGAAGCTTTCTTT
NA	TRBV7-2	medium-sized	TRBJ1-3	CASSLSWGNTIYF	TGTGCCAGCAGCCTTTCGTGGGGAAACACCATATATTTT
NA	TRBV5-1	medium-sized	TRBJ2-3	CASSRTGDRRTDTQYF	TGCGCCAGCAGCAGAACGGGGGACCGACGGACAGATACGCAGTATTTT
NA	TRBV3-1	few	TRBJ2-3	CASSQDLGGIPPDTQYF	TGTGCCAGCAGCCAAGATTTGGGGGGAATCCCCCCAGATACGCAGTATTTT
TRBD1	TRBV7-2	once	TRBJ1-2	CASSYRDRASGYTF	TGTGCCAGCAGCTACCGGGACAGGGCCTCTGGCTACACCTTC
TRBD2	TRBV25-1	NA	TRBJ2-1	CASPRIGTSSGRFF	TGTGCCAGCCCCCGAATAGGGACTAGCAGTGGGCGGTTCTTC
TRBD2	TRBV10-3	NA	TRBJ2-7	CAIRGTSGSYEQYF	TGTGCCATCAGGGGGACTAGCGGATCCTACGAGCAGTACTTC
TRBD1	TRBV12-3/TRBV12-4	NA	TRBJ1-1	CASSQRTGGTGALF	TGTGCCAGCAGTCAACGGACAGGGGGCACTGGAGCTCTCTTT
NA	TRBV20-1	few	TRBJ2-3	CSARRGGARDTQYF	TGCAGTGCTAGAAGGGGGGGGGCGAGAGATACGCAGTATTTT
NA	TRBV27	NA	TRBJ2-1	CASSLSGLVKRNEQLF	TGTGCCAGCAGTTTATCGGGACTTGTCAAGCGGAATGAGCAGCTCTTC
NA	TRBV7-9	NA	TRBJ1-1	CASSRQRNTEALF	TGTGCCAGCAGCCGACAGCGGAACACTGAAGCTCTCTTT
NA	TRBV4-1	NA	TRBJ1-5	CASSHTGGAYSNQPQHF	TGCGCCAGCAGCCACACCGGGGGGGCTTATAGCAATCAGCCCCAGCATTTT
NA	TRBV15	NA	TRBJ2-1	CATSREYSHNEQFF	TGTGCCACCAGCCGGGAGTACTCCCACAATGAGCAGTTCTTC
NA	TRBV10-3	NA	TRBJ2-3	CAIGTGRTDTQYF	TGTGCCATCGGTACAGGGCGCACAGATACGCAGTATTTT
NA	TRBV29-1	NA	TRBJ2-3	CSVRDSPADTQYF	TGCAGCGTTCGGGACTCCCCAGCAGATACGCAGTATTTT
TRBD2	TRBV19	many	TRBJ2-7	CASSIGSGSSYEQYF	TGTGCCAGTAGTATTGGGAGCGGGAGCTCCTACGAGCAGTACTTC
NA	TRBV4-2	few	TRBJ2-1	CASSHQAGSSADNEQFF	TGTGCCAGCAGCCACCAAGCAGGGTCTAGCGCCGACAATGAGCAGTTCTTC
TRBD1	TRBV6-6	NA	TRBJ1-1	CASSNDRANTEAFF	TGTGCCAGCAGCAACGACAGGGCGAACACTGAAGCTTTCTTT
NA	TRBV29-1	NA	TRBJ1-3	CSVGLQRDTIYF	TGCAGCGTTGGGCTCCAACGGGACACCATATATTTT
TRBD2	TRBV30	NA	TRBJ2-7	CAWSSSGRGEQYF	TGTGCCTGGAGTAGTAGCGGGAGGGGGGAGCAGTACTTC
NA	TRBV28	NA	TRBJ2-7	CASSPDSEQYF	TGTGCCAGCAGTCCAGACAGCGAGCAGTACTTC
TRBD2	TRBV19	few	TRBJ2-1	CASSIARLAGYNEQFF	TGTGCCAGTAGTATAGCGCGGCTAGCGGGGTACAATGAGCAGTTCTTC
NA	TRBV12-3/TRBV12-4	NA	TRBJ2-2	CASSLGPITGELFF	TGTGCCAGCAGTTTAGGGCCTATAACCGGGGAGCTGTTTTTT
NA	TRBV6-2/TRBV6-3	NA	TRBJ2-7	CASSYPFRGTYEQYF	TGTGCCAGCAGTTACCCGTTCCGGGGGACCTACGAGCAGTACTTC
NA	TRBV18	few	TRBJ2-6	CASSPSGANVLTF	TGTGCCAGCTCACCATCCGGGGCCAACGTCCTGACTTTC
NA	TRBV13	NA	TRBJ2-7	CASSFGEYEQYF	TGTGCCAGCAGCTTTGGGGAATACGAGCAGTACTTC
NA	TRBV6-6	NA	TRBJ2-5	CASRYGGQQETQYF	TGTGCCAGCAGATACGGGGGGCAGCAAGAGACCCAGTACTTC
TRBD2	TRBV20-1	NA	TRBJ2-1	CSAYSSGRVVNEQFF	TGCAGTGCTTACTCTAGCGGGAGGGTAGTGAATGAGCAGTTCTTC
NA	TRBV6-5	NA	TRBJ2-5	CARSTLEGVGETKYF	TGTGCCCGCAGTACCCTAGAGGGAGTAGGAGAGACCAAGTACTTC
NA	TRBV5-1	NA	TRBJ2-7	CASSLGAGDSYEQYF	TGCGCCAGCAGCTTGGGGGCGGGTGACTCCTACGAGCAGTACTTC
NA	TRBV19	many	TRBJ1-1	CASSIDDAGGAEAFF	TGTGCCAGTAGTATAGATGATGCAGGAGGCGCTGAAGCTTTCTTT
NA	TRBV7-3	NA	TRBJ2-5	CASSKRGQETQYF	TGTGCCAGCAGCAAAAGGGGCCAAGAGACCCAGTACTTC
TRBD1	TRBV30	large	TRBJ1-2	CAGQGVKLGYTF	TGTGCCGGACAGGGTGTAAAGCTTGGCTACACCTTC
NA	TRBV25-1	few	TRBJ2-3	CASSRSTGGGDTQYF	TGTGCCAGCAGTAGGTCTACAGGGGGGGGAGATACGCAGTATTTT
NA	TRBV3-1	NA	TRBJ2-3	CASSQDSGYTQYF	TGTGCCAGCAGCCAAGATTCCGGTTATACGCAGTATTTT
NA	TRBV20-1	NA	TRBJ2-1	CSATTRDLGSYNEQFF	TGCAGTGCTACAACCCGGGACTTGGGCTCCTACAATGAGCAGTTCTTC
TRBD1	TRBV6-2/TRBV6-3	NA	TRBJ1-4	CASSLGQGNREKLFF	TGTGCCAGCAGTCTTGGACAGGGGAACAGAGAAAAACTGTTTTTT
TRBD1	TRBV10-2	medium-sized	TRBJ2-1	CASSEVRDRGRNEQFF	TGCGCCAGCAGTGAGGTCCGGGACAGGGGAAGGAATGAGCAGTTCTTC
NA	TRBV28	medium-sized	TRBJ2-1	CASTLPVILTSNEQFF	TGTGCCAGCACTCTCCCGGTTATCCTGACGTCCAATGAGCAGTTCTTC
NA	TRBV29-1	NA	TRBJ2-1	CSVGASIDEQFF	TGCAGCGTTGGGGCCTCTATAGATGAGCAGTTCTTC
NA	TRBV5-1	few	TRBJ1-1	CASNPGEGGYTEAFF	TGCGCCAGCAACCCAGGGGAGGGAGGGTACACTGAAGCTTTCTTT
NA	TRBV20-1	NA	TRBJ2-3	CSARGPPEAVTRDTQYF	TGCAGTGCTAGAGGCCCCCCGGAGGCGGTAACAAGAGATACGCAGTATTTT
TRBD2	TRBV7-9	NA	TRBJ2-7	CASGTSGKEQYF	TGTGCCAGCGGGACTAGCGGGAAAGAGCAGTACTTC
NA	TRBV7-6	NA	TRBJ2-1	CASSDPIDNEQFF	TGTGCCAGCAGCGACCCGATTGACAATGAGCAGTTCTTC
NA	TRBV5-6	NA	TRBJ1-2	CASSSGRGYGYTF	TGTGCCAGCAGCTCGGGACGGGGCTATGGCTACACCTTC
TRBD1	TRBV30	NA	TRBJ1-1	CASEGGTGHNMNTEAFF	TGTGCCTCCGAGGGTGGGACAGGCCACAACATGAACACTGAAGCTTTCTTT
NA	TRBV7-8	NA	TRBJ2-7	CASSALSGASYEQYF	TGTGCCAGCAGCGCTCTTTCTGGGGCGTCCTACGAGCAGTACTTC
TRBD2	TRBV5-4	medium-sized	TRBJ2-3	CASSPTSAHTDTQYF	TGTGCCAGCAGCCCAACTAGCGCACACACAGATACGCAGTATTTT
NA	TRBV6-5	NA	TRBJ1-1	CASRRSGQNTEAFF	TGTGCCAGCAGACGCAGCGGACAGAACACTGAAGCTTTCTTT
NA	TRBV7-9	many	TRBJ1-2	CASSRAGWGYTF	TGTGCCAGCAGCAGGGCTGGCTGGGGCTACACCTTC
NA	TRBV6-5	once	TRBJ1-1	CASSPTGLGTEAFF	TGTGCCAGCAGCCCCACAGGGTTGGGCACTGAAGCTTTCTTT
TRBD1	TRBV12-3/TRBV12-4	few	TRBJ1-5	CASSFRGNLQPQHF	TGTGCCAGCAGTTTCAGGGGGAATCTTCAGCCCCAGCATTTT